Presented here are 14 T cell receptor beta chains from one specimen sequenced in a study of OX40 agonist ivuxolimab in advanced cancers. Using immunoSEQ multiplex PCR, the repertoire was profiled, and TCRdb retains in-frame clones only, with some absent. Here the sample spans about 90,000 clones, about 90% being singletons. The sequencing used CD4+ or CD8+ T cells sorted from blood, collected in a trial of the OX40 agonist ivuxolimab. The receptors were gathered from an adult with an advanced solid tumor such as melanoma, head and neck, liver or kidney cancer.

The V call is TRBV11-3, the J call TRBJ2-7, with D perhaps matching TRBD1 (6 bases). V gave up 3 bases and J gave up 6 bases, with 15 bases separating them. Germline CDR1 SGHNT, CDR2 YENEEA. The length of the CDR3 is 14 residues. The CDR3 sequence: CASSFPGQIGEQYF. The CDR3 bases are TGTGCCAGCAGCTTCCCTGGACAGATTGGCGAGCAGTACTTC.

The chain carries TRBV5-5 and TRBJ2-1; D perhaps matches TRBD1 (5 bases). Between the trimmed V and J ends, which lost 4 bases and 8 bases, there was a span of 25 bases. The CDR3 has 17 amino acids. Germline loops: CDR1 SGHKS, CDR2 YYEKEE (reference sequence). In nucleotides, the CDR3 is TGTGCCAGCAGCCGTCTGACAGCCCCGACACCAACGGATGAGCAGTTCTTC. Amino acid sequence: CASSRLTAPTPTDEQFF. The variable domain in full, with the rest retrieved from reference TRBV5-5 and TRBJ2-1, is DAGVTQSPTHLIKTRGQQVTLRCSPISGHKSVSWYQQVLGQGPQFIFQYYEKEERGRGNFPDRFSARQFPNYSSELNVNALLLGDSALYLCASSRLTAPTPTDEQFFGPGTRLTVL.

The J gene is TRBJ1-5, the V gene TRBV7-8, with TRBD1 matching 8 bases. Trimming at V came to 2 bases and at J to 7 bases, leaving 16 bases not matched to a gene. This CDR3 region has 18 residues. Per germline, CDR1 SGHVS and CDR2 FQNEAQ. The CDR3 reads CASSLTGTGFIPNQPQHF. CDR3 DNA: TGTGCCAGCAGCTTAACCGGGACAGGTTTTATCCCCAACCAGCCCCAGCATTTT.

V is TRBV7-2 and J is TRBJ2-7, with 10 bases fitting TRBD2. The CDR3 loop spans 14 amino acids. Trimming at V came to 5 bases and at J to 4 bases, leaving 5 bases not matched to a gene. The germline V gene has CDR1 SGHTA and CDR2 FQGNSA. This CDR3 is CASSPGLAEYEQYF. CDR3 nucleotides: TGTGCCAGCAGCCCCGGACTAGCGGAGTACGAGCAGTACTTC.

This sequence joins TRBV27 and TRBJ2-5; D may be TRBD1 or TRBD2 (5 bases each). Germline V lookup: CDR1 MNHEY, CDR2 SMNVEV (reference sequence). This CDR3 spans 15 amino acids. V shed 4 bases and J shed 4 bases, with 16 bases lying between them. The CDR3 is CASSSHRGPRETQYF. The CDR3 DNA reads as TGTGCCAGCAGTTCTCACCGGGGCCCGAGAGAGACCCAGTACTTC.

V is TRBV10-1 and J is TRBJ2-5; 7 positions match TRBD1. Trimming removed 3 bases from V and 1 base from J; junction bases left unmatched: 8. The CDR3 extends over 16 amino acids. Germline-derived CDR1 and CDR2 are WNHNN and SYGVQD (reference sequence). As DNA, the CDR3 is TGCGCCAGCAGTGACACTGGACAGGCGATCCAAGAGACCCAGTACTTC. This translates into CASSDTGQAIQETQYF.

The rearrangement joins TRBV10-3 to TRBJ1-5; unclear D gene. The germline V gene encodes CDR1 ENHRY and CDR2 SYGVKD. V was shortened by 6 bases and J by 7 bases, with 16 bases between the two germline ends. The CDR3 runs to 14 residues. The CDR3 DNA follows: TGTGCCATCAGCCTCAGTATGACAACCCAGCCCCAGCATTTT. It yields the protein CAISLSMTTQPQHF.

This chain links TRBV9 with TRBJ2-7; 10 nucleotides align to TRBD1. CDR3 size: 14 residues. With 10 bases clipped from V and 4 bases from J, the junction kept 11 bases outside the gene matches. Germline CDR1 is SGDLS and CDR2 is YYNGEE. The CDR3 protein is CASQRGTGEYEQYF. In nucleotides, the CDR3 is TGTGCCTCCCAAAGGGGGACAGGGGAATACGAGCAGTACTTC. Looking up the rest from reference TRBV9 and TRBJ2-7 gives the full variable domain: DSGVTQTPKHLITATGQRVTLRCSPRSGDLSVYWYQQSLDQGLQFLIQYYNGEERAKGNILERFSAQQFPDLHSELNLSSLELGDSALYFCASQRGTGEYEQYFGPGTRLTVT.

The chain is built from TRBV9 and TRBJ2-2; 10 positions match TRBD2. Germline lookup yields CDR1 SGDLS and CDR2 YYNGEE. Losses at the gene ends were 4 bases for V and 6 bases for J; bases not matched to a gene: 6. The CDR3 sequence is 15 residues long. The CDR3 nucleotides read TGTGCCAGCAGCCTAGCGGGAGTCGTAGCCGGGGAGCTGTTTTTT. Its protein product is CASSLAGVVAGELFF.

The V and J genes are TRBV28 and TRBJ2-5; 7 bases are a match to TRBD2. The CDR3 is 17 residues long. Germline CDR1 and CDR2: MDHEN and SYDVKM. V lost 1 base and J lost 4; bases outside the gene matches: 12. The CDR3 DNA is TGTGCCAGCAGTTTATATAGTAGCGGGCTCGGGGGAGAGACCCAGTACTTC. Translation gives CASSLYSSGLGGETQYF.

The rearrangement links TRBV9 to TRBJ2-5; 7 nucleotides line up with TRBD2. There are 14 residues in the CDR3. With 3 bases clipped from V and 0 bases from J, the junction kept 2 bases outside the gene matches. Germline loops: CDR1 SGDLS, CDR2 YYNGEE. The CDR3 sequence is CASSGSGNQETQYF. DNA of the CDR3: TGTGCCAGCAGCGGAAGCGGGAACCAAGAGACCCAGTACTTC.

The chain is built from TRBV6-1 and TRBJ1-2, with D possibly being TRBD1 (5 bases). Germline loops: CDR1 MNHNS, CDR2 SASEGT. The CDR3 runs 16 residues. The V end lost 4 bases, the J end lost 0 bases, and 15 bases lay between the germline ends. CDR3 in DNA: TGTGCCAGCAGTGTCGGACGAGGAGGGGCTAACTATGGCTACACCTTC. This codes for CASSVGRGGANYGYTF.

This rearrangement joins TRBV5-1 to TRBJ1-5; D remains unclear. This CDR3 region has 14 residues. The V end was cut by 0 bases, the J end by 3 bases, with 7 bases between. The germline V gene has CDR1 SGHRS and CDR2 YFSETQ. CDR3: CASSLDSLNQPQHF. DNA for the CDR3: TGCGCCAGCAGCTTGGATTCCCTCAATCAGCCCCAGCATTTT.

The J gene is TRBJ2-1, the V gene TRBV7-9; D is possibly TRBD2 (5 bases). This CDR3 is built from 17 residues. The V end was cut by 0 bases, the J end by 0 bases, with 12 bases between. Germline assignment: CDR1 SEHNR and CDR2 FQNEAQ (reference sequence). The CDR3 loop reads CASSLAFQRSSYNEQFF. For the CDR3, the DNA is TGTGCCAGCAGCTTAGCGTTCCAGCGGAGCTCCTACAATGAGCAGTTCTTC.